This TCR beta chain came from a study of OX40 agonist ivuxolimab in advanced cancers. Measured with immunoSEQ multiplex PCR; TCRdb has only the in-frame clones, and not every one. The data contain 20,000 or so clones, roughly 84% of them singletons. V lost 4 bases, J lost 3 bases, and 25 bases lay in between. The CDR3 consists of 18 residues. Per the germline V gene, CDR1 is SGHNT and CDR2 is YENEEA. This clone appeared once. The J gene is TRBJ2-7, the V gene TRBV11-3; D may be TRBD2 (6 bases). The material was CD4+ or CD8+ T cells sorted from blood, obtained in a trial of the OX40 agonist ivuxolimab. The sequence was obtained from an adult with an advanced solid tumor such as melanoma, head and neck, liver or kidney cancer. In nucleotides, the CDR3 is TGTGCCAGCAGCTCCCGAGAGGAGGTGGGACTCTCCCTCTACGAGCAGTACTTC. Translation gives CASSSREEVGLSLYEQYF.